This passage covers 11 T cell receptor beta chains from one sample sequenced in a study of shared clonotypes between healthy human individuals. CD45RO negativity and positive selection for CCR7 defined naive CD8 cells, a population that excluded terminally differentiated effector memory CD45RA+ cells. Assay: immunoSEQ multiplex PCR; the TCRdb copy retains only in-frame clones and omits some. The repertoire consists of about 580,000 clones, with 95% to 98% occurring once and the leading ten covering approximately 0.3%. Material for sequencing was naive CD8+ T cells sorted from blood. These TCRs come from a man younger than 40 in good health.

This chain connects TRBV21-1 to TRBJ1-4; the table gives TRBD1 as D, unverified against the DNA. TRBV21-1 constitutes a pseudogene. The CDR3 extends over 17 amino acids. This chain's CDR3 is CASSKESAGTRNEKLFF. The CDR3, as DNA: TGTGCCAGCAGCAAAGAAAGTGCAGGGACAAGGAATGAAAAACTGTTTTTT.

The CDR3 DNA follows: TGTGCCAGCAGTAAACTTCGGGACAGGGGGGACGGTGGCTACACCTTC. Translated: CASSKLRDRGDGGYTF. J is TRBJ1-2 and V is TRBV27; 11 bases fit TRBD1. This CDR3 is 16 amino acids long. Germline trimming cut 5 bases from V and 7 bases from J; bases unmatched to any gene: 12. Germline V lookup: CDR1 MNHEY, CDR2 SMNVEV (reference sequence).

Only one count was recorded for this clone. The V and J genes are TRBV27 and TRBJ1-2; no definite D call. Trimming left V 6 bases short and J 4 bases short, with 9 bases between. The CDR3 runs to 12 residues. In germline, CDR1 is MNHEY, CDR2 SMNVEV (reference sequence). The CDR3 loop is CASRSFSYGYTF. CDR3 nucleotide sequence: TGTGCCAGCAGGTCTTTTTCCTATGGCTACACCTTC.

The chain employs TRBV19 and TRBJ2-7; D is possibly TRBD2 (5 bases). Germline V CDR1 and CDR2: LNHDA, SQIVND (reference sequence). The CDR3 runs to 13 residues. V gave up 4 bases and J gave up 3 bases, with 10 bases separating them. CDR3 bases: TGTGCCAGTAGTACTAGCCTGGGCTACGAGCAGTACTTC. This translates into CASSTSLGYEQYF.

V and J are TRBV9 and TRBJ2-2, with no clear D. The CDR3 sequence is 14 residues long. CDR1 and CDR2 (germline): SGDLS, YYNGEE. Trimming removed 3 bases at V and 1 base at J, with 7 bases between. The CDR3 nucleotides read TGTGCCAGCAGCGACCCCCGGAACACCGGGGAGCTGTTTTTT. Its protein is CASSDPRNTGELFF.

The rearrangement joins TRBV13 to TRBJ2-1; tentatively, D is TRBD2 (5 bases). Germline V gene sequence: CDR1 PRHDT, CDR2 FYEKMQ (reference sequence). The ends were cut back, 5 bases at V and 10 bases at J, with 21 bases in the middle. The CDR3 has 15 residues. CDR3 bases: TGTGCCAGCAGCCTAAGAACGGGAACCTCAAAGGAGCAGTTCTTC. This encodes CASSLRTGTSKEQFF.

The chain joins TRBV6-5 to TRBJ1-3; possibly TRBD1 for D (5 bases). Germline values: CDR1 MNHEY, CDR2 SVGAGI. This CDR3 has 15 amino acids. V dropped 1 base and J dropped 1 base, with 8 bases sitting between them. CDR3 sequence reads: CASSYLQESGNTIYF. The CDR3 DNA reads TGTGCCAGCAGTTACTTACAGGAATCTGGAAACACCATATATTTT.

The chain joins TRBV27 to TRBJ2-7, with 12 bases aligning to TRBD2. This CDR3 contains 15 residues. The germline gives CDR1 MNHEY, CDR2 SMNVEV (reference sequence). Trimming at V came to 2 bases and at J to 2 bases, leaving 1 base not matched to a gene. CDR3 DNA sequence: TGTGCCAGCAGTTTAAGGACTAGCGGGACCTACGAGCAGTACTTC. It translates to CASSLRTSGTYEQYF.

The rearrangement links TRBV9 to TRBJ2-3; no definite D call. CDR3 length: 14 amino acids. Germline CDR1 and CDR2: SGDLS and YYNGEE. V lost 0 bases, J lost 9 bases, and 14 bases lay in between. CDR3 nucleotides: TGTGCCAGCAGCGTAGGAAATAGCTATGACACGCAGTATTTT. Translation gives CASSVGNSYDTQYF.

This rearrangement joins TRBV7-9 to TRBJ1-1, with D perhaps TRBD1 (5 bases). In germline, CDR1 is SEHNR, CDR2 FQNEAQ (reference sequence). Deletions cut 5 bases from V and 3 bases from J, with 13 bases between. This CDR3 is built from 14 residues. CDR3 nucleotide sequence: TGTGCCAGCAGCCTGGGGGTCCCCGACACTGAAGCTTTCTTT. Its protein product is CASSLGVPDTEAFF.

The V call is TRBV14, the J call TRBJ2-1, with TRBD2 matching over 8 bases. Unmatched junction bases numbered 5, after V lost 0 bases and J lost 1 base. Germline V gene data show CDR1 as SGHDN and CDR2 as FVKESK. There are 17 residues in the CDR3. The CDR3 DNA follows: TGTGCCAGCAGCCAAGATTCGGGAGGGCCGTCCTACAATGAGCAGTTCTTC. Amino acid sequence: CASSQDSGGPSYNEQFF.